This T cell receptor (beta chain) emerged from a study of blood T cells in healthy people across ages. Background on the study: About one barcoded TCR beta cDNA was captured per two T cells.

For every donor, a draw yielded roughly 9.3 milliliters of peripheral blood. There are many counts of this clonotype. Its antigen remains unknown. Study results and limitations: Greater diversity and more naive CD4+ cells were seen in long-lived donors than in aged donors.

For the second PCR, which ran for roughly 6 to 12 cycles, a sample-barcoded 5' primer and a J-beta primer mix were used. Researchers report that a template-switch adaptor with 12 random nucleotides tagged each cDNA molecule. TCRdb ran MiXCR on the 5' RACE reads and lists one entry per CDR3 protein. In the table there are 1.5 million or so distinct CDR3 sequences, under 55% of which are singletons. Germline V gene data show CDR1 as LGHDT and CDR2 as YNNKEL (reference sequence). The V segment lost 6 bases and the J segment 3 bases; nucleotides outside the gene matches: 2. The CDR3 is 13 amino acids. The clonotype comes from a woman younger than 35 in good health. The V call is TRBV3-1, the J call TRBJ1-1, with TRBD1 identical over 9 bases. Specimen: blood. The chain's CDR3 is CASRRTGDTEAFF. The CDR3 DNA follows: TGTGCCAGCAGGAGGACAGGGGACACTGAAGCTTTCTTT.